This T cell receptor beta chain was retrieved from a study of blood T cell repertoires in COVID-19. Across the study: In each case, the material was cDNA or gDNA derived from T cells, B-cell-depleted T cells, or PBMCs.

In the source study's methods: Amplification from reference gene primers served as the basis for estimated nucleated cell counts. Produced via immunoSEQ multiplex PCR; TCRdb's table is partial and in-frame only. The V and J calls and clone size come from that table; D and trimming were worked out from the DNA. There are 150,000 to 200,000 clones in the sample; just over 85% occur only once, and about 9.4% lies in the top ten. V lost 5 bases and J lost 6, with 19 bases in between. Germline V gene sequence: CDR1 LNHDA, CDR2 SQIVND (reference sequence). The CDR3 has 15 amino acids. In terms of age and location, participants ranged from roughly 18 to 95 years and lived in about two dozen US areas.

J is TRBJ1-1 and V is TRBV19, with a weak D call TRBD1 (5 bases). The clonotype comes from a woman aged 18-29 years who had recovered from COVID-19. Specimen: PBMCs or T cells enriched from blood (not recorded which). For the CDR3, the DNA is TGTGCCAGTAGTCCCACCACAGTCCGGGGGGCTGAAGCTTTCTTT. It codes for CASSPTTVRGAEAFF.